A selection of T cell receptor beta chains follows, all from one sample in a study of blood T cell repertoires in COVID-19. Here immunoSEQ multiplex PCR was the method, and the copy in TCRdb shows in-frame clones only, minus some. The repertoire holds 200,000 to 250,000 clones, with about 90% as singletons. The sequenced material came from PBMCs or T cells enriched from blood (not recorded which). Receptors originate from a man in his thirties or forties who had recovered from COVID-19. Both conserved end residues are part of each CDR3. The order of the fields is clone size, V gene, CDR3 length, J gene, D gene, CDR3 DNA, CDR3 protein. D genes are given only for firm matches. The size entry is marked missing in some rows and otherwise reads once, few, many or a size class.

abundance: once; v_gene: TRBV5-1; len: 15; j_gene: TRBJ1-2; d_gene: TRBD1; CDR3nt: TGCGCCAGCAGCATCCCGACAGGGCCTCTGGGTGGCTACACCTTC; CDR3aa: CASSIPTGPLGGYTF
abundance: -; v_gene: TRBV6-2/TRBV6-3; len: 14; j_gene: TRBJ2-7; d_gene: TRBD1; CDR3nt: TGTGCCAGCAGTTCGGACAGGGGGTCCTACGAGCAGTACTTC; CDR3aa: CASSSDRGSYEQYF
abundance: -; v_gene: TRBV5-4; len: 17; j_gene: TRBJ2-2; d_gene: TRBD1; CDR3nt: TGTGCCAGCAGCCTCCCGGTGGGGACAGGGGCTATCGGGGAGCTGTTTTTT; CDR3aa: CASSLPVGTGAIGELFF
abundance: -; v_gene: TRBV9; len: 14; j_gene: TRBJ1-1; d_gene: -; CDR3nt: TGTGCCAGCAGCGTAGCGAGGGAATTTACTGAAGCTTTCTTT; CDR3aa: CASSVAREFTEAFF
abundance: -; v_gene: TRBV7-2; len: 16; j_gene: TRBJ2-5; d_gene: -; CDR3nt: TGTGCCAGCAGCTTACCGCCCCCCTACAGGGAACAGACCCAGTACTTC; CDR3aa: CASSLPPPYREQTQYF
abundance: -; v_gene: TRBV7-9; len: 14; j_gene: TRBJ1-2; d_gene: TRBD1; CDR3nt: TGTGCCAGCAGCTCCGGGACAGCCGGAAATGGCTACACCTTC; CDR3aa: CASSSGTAGNGYTF
abundance: -; v_gene: TRBV5-5; len: 18; j_gene: TRBJ1-4; d_gene: TRBD1; CDR3nt: TGTGCCAGCAGCCCAGGGGGTTTGAGGGAATCGGCTTATGAAAAACTGTTTTTT; CDR3aa: CASSPGGLRESAYEKLFF
abundance: -; v_gene: TRBV4-3; len: 19; j_gene: TRBJ1-2; d_gene: TRBD1; CDR3nt: TGCGCCAGCAGCCAAGAAGGGTACAGGGGGCGCTTCAGGCTCTATGGCTACACCTTC; CDR3aa: CASSQEGYRGRFRLYGYTF
abundance: -; v_gene: TRBV27; len: 15; j_gene: TRBJ2-1; d_gene: -; CDR3nt: TGTGCCAGCAGCCCCGTTTGGAGGACCTACAATGAGCAGTTCTTC; CDR3aa: CASSPVWRTYNEQFF
abundance: once; v_gene: TRBV3-1/TRBV3-2; len: 12; j_gene: TRBJ1-1; d_gene: -; CDR3nt: TGTGCCAGCAGCCACACAGGCACTGAAGCTTTCTTT; CDR3aa: CASSHTGTEAFF
abundance: few; v_gene: TRBV13; len: 17; j_gene: TRBJ1-3; d_gene: -; CDR3nt: TGTGCCAGCAGCTTTATGGGACTCGGGAGCTCTGGAAACACCATATATTTT; CDR3aa: CASSFMGLGSSGNTIYF
abundance: -; v_gene: TRBV19; len: 15; j_gene: TRBJ1-3; d_gene: -; CDR3nt: TGTGCCAGTATCACCATGGGAGGTCCTGGAAACACCATATATTTT; CDR3aa: CASITMGGPGNTIYF
abundance: -; v_gene: TRBV6-1; len: 17; j_gene: TRBJ2-1; d_gene: TRBD2; CDR3nt: TGTGCCAGCAGTGAAGGCCTACTAGCGGGGGGCTACAATGAGCAGTTCTTC; CDR3aa: CASSEGLLAGGYNEQFF
abundance: once; v_gene: TRBV11-2; len: 15; j_gene: TRBJ1-4; d_gene: -; CDR3nt: TGTGCCAGCACCGGGGGGGTTGCAACTAATGAAAAACTGTTTTTT; CDR3aa: CASTGGVATNEKLFF
abundance: -; v_gene: TRBV11-2; len: 14; j_gene: TRBJ2-7; d_gene: -; CDR3nt: TGTGCCAGCACCCGGGACAAGAGCTCCTACGAGCAGTACTTC; CDR3aa: CASTRDKSSYEQYF
abundance: -; v_gene: TRBV6-2/TRBV6-3; len: 14; j_gene: TRBJ2-7; d_gene: TRBD2; CDR3nt: TGTGCCAGCAGCCTAGCGGGGGGGCCGTACGAGCAGTACTTC; CDR3aa: CASSLAGGPYEQYF
abundance: few; v_gene: TRBV19; len: 14; j_gene: TRBJ2-7; d_gene: TRBD1; CDR3nt: TGTGCCAGTAGTCGGGACAGGCCTCCCTACGAGCAGTACTTC; CDR3aa: CASSRDRPPYEQYF
abundance: -; v_gene: TRBV7-8; len: 16; j_gene: TRBJ2-2; d_gene: -; CDR3nt: TGTGCCAGCAGCCTACGGACGGGGGGCAACACCGGGGAGCTGTTTTTT; CDR3aa: CASSLRTGGNTGELFF
abundance: once; v_gene: TRBV11-2; len: 15; j_gene: TRBJ2-3; d_gene: -; CDR3nt: TGTGCCAGCAGCTCGCGGACAGTCGGCACAGATACGCAGTATTTT; CDR3aa: CASSSRTVGTDTQYF
abundance: -; v_gene: TRBV4-3; len: 16; j_gene: TRBJ1-2; d_gene: -; CDR3nt: TGCGCCAGCACTAAGGGGATTGGCGGGAAAATCTATGGCTACACCTTC; CDR3aa: CASTKGIGGKIYGYTF
abundance: -; v_gene: TRBV28; len: 15; j_gene: TRBJ2-5; d_gene: TRBD1; CDR3nt: TGTGCCAGCAGTTTAGACAGGGGGCCAAGTGGGACCCAGTACTTC; CDR3aa: CASSLDRGPSGTQYF
abundance: -; v_gene: TRBV30; len: 16; j_gene: TRBJ2-1; d_gene: TRBD2; CDR3nt: TGTGCCTGGAGAGTACTCACTAGCGGGAGGAACAATGAGCAGTTCTTC; CDR3aa: CAWRVLTSGRNNEQFF
abundance: -; v_gene: TRBV5-1; len: 15; j_gene: TRBJ1-5; d_gene: TRBD1; CDR3nt: TGCGCCAGCAGCCCCGGGACAGACAATTATCAGCCCCAGCATTTT; CDR3aa: CASSPGTDNYQPQHF